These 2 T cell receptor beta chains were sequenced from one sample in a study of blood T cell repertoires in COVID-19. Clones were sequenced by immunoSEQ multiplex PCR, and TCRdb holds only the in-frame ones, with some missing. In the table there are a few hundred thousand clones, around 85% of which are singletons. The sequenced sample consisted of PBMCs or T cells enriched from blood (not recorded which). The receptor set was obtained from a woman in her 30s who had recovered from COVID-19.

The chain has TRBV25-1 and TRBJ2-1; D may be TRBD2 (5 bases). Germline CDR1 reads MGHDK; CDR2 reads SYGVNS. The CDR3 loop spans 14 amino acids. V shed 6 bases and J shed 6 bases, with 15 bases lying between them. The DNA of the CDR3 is TGTGCCAGCAGAGCGGCAGCTACTCTCAATGAGCAGTTCTTC. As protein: CASRAAATLNEQFF.

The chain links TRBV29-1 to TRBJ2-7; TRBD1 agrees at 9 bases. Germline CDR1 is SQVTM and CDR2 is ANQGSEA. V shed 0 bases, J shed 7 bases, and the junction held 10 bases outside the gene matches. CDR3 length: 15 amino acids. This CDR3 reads CSVEDRTGTGSEQYF. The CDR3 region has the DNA TGCAGCGTTGAAGACCGTACCGGGACAGGGAGTGAGCAGTACTTC.